This TCR beta chain was retrieved from a study of early T cells in non-severe SARS-CoV-2 infection. This clonotype was detected many times. TCRdb used MiXCR to reprocess the 5' RACE reads, holding one entry per CDR3 protein. The table includes tens of thousands of distinct CDR3 sequences, 4.5% detected once. The CDR3 sequence is 11 residues long. V dropped 6 bases and J dropped 3 bases, with 6 bases sitting between them. Germline loops: CDR1 KGHSH, CDR2 LQKENI. Sample: whole blood. This clonotype originated in an adult who was a healthcare worker with PCR-confirmed SARS-CoV-2 infection or an uninfected control (not recorded which). This sequence joins TRBV18 and TRBJ2-7; maybe TRBD2 (6 bases). CDR3 DNA: TGTGCCAGCTCGGACTACTACGAGCAGTACTTC. It codes for CASSDYYEQYF.